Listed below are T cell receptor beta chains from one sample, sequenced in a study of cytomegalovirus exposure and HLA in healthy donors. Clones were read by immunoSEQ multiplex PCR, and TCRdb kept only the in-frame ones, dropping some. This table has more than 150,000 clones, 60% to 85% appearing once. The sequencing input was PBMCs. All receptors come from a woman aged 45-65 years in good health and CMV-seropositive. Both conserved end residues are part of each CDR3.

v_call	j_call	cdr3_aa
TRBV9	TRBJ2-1	CASSVEAGTVYNEQFF
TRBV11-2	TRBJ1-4	CASSTTGGWEKLFF
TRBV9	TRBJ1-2	CASSVGVDRAYGYTF
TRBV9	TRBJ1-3	CASSTRTGASGNTIYF
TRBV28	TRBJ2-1	CASSFGGTGGSPSLDEQFF
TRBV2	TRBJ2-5	CASSFTGGGETQYF
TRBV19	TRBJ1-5	CASDQGVSNQPQHF
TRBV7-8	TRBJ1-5	CASSRRGNQPQHF
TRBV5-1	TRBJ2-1	CASSLEFGLEQFF
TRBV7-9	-	CASSSTDRGYSEQYF
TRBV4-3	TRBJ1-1	CASSQEWGREAFF
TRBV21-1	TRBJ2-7	CASSKPPAASSYEQYF
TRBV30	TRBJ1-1	CAWSVQLNTEAFF
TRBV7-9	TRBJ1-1	CASRQGRTEAFF
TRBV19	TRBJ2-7	CASSLRLAGGWSSYEQYF
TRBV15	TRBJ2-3	CATSRDFTGADTDTQYF
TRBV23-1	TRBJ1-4	CASSPLVPLQGADEKLFF
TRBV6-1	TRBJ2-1	CASSEGHNEQFF
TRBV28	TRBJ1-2	CASSSGLLGSYTF
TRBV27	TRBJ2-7	CASSRTGRRSYEQYF
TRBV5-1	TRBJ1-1	CASSLRAPGNTEAFF
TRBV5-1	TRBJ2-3	CASSSRGAYTDTQYF
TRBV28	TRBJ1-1	CASSLVGGAEAFF
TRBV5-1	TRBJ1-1	CASSSGGAENTEAFF
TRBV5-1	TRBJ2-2	CASSLLAGELNTGELFF
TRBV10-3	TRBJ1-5	CAISETTYSNQPQHF
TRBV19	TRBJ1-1	CASSMGQFNTEAFF
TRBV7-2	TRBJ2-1	CASSLAGGHYNEQFF
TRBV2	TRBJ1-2	CASRAGTGSYGYTF
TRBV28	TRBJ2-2	CASSFLTGANEGTGELFF
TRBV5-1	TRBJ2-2	CASRRGQGARAGELFF
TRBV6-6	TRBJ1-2	CASRPQTKAAYGYTF
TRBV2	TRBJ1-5	CASSNRVDNQPQHF
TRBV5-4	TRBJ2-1	CASSVTSGRASNEQFF
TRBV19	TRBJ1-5	CASLGGNQPQHF
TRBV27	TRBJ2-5	CASSVPLAGGPEETQYF
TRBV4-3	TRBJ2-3	CASSQLLAGEDTQYF
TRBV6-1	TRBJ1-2	CASSVGMGRGDYGYTF
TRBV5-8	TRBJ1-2	CASLPFRGVWDGYTF
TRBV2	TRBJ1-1	CAGGENTEAFF
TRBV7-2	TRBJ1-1	CASSLSWGQGGTAFF
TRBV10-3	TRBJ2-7	CAISESGLAGQPSYEQYF
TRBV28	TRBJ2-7	CASSFVAVHEQYF
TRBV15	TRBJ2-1	CATSRDRLRVDEQFF
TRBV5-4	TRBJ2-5	CASSSRLALQETQYF
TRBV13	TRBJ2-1	CASSPEIAGDRWSYNEQFF
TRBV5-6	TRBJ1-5	CASSSGSQYQPQHF
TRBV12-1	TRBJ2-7	CASSFVGKTYEQYF
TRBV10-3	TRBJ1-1	CAISDSTGPRGNTEAFF
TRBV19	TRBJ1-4	CASSPSGQGEKLFF
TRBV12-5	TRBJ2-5	CASGPLGDRGEETQYF
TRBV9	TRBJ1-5	CASSVGREGYGPQHF
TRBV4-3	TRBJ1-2	CASSFQTDLNYGYTF
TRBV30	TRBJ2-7	CAWGKSGNRGRDEQYF
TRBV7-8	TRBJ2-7	CASSLAPSVHEQYF
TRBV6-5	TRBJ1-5	CASTPPRGWPQHF
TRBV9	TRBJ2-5	CASSVGASGGYQETQYF
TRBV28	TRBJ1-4	CASSGTGRSSGSRGKLFF
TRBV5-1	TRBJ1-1	CASSLEGGPEAFF
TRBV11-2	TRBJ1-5	CASSSGQYNQPQHF